The entry below describes one T cell receptor (beta chain). Its cognate antigen is unknown. The sample comes from a study of T cell responses to AZD1222 COVID-19 vaccine. For the study at large: Pooled together were second doses at about 4 or about 12 weeks.

Method: immunoSEQ multiplex PCR; TCRdb's copy keeps in-frame clones and lacks some. The table lists 80,000 or so clones, roughly 85% of them singletons, with roughly 1.6% in the top ten. Study outcomes and limitations: There were mostly white British donors and more females than males, and clonal diversity was possibly underestimated. Scientists sampled the repertoires only once the peak T cell response had passed. Reportedly, nearly half of unique spike TCRs recognized epitopes outside B.1.351/B.1.1.7 mutations.

Unmatched junction bases numbered 10, after V lost 0 bases and J lost 2 bases. This CDR3 has 17 amino acids. Germline V gene lookup returns CDR1 MGHRA and CDR2 YSYEKL. The source of this sequence is an adult in good health. Sample: peripheral blood, taken on day 0 of AZD1222 vaccination. This sequence joins TRBV4-1 and TRBJ2-7; 7 nucleotides line up with TRBD1. Written as DNA, the CDR3 is TGCGCCAGCAGCCAAGAGGTTGGCAGGGGGTTGACCTACGAGCAGTACTTC. Translated: CASSQEVGRGLTYEQYF.